A selection of T cell receptor beta chains follows, all from one sample in a study of cytomegalovirus exposure and HLA in healthy donors. The table came from immunoSEQ multiplex PCR; TCRdb's copy has only in-frame clones and leaves some out. The data show approximately 230,000 clones, with more than 85% seen just once and 12% held by the top ten. The sample consisted of PBMCs. The receptor set was obtained from a man between 18 and 29 years old in good health and CMV-seropositive. The CDR3 runs from the conserved cysteine through the conserved F or W. D genes are given only for firm matches. Rows may omit the clone size; those that give it use once, few, many or a size class.

clone_size	d_call	v_call	j_call	cdr3_nt	cdr3_aa
.	TRBD2	TRBV29-1	TRBJ2-3	TGCAGCGTTTTGAGCGGGAGGGCCATAGATACGCAGTATTTT	CSVLSGRAIDTQYF
.	.	TRBV7-3	TRBJ2-1	TGTGCCAGCAGCGTGACGGGGGCTGGCTATGAGCAGTTCTTC	CASSVTGAGYEQFF
.	TRBD1	TRBV10-3	TRBJ1-1	TGTGCCATCAGACCTTTAGGACAGGCATCGCCCTGGGGGTACACTGAAGCTTTCTTT	CAIRPLGQASPWGYTEAFF
.	.	TRBV6-5	TRBJ1-2	TGTGCCAGCAGTTATGACAGAGAGTATGGCTACACCTTC	CASSYDREYGYTF
.	.	TRBV7-8	TRBJ2-6	TGTGCCAGCAGCTTAGCACGGCTCCTCTCTGGGGCCAACGTCCTGACTTTC	CASSLARLLSGANVLTF
.	.	TRBV6-5	TRBJ1-2	TGTGCCAGCAGGGCGGATGGCAGGGGAGTGGGTGGCTACACCTTC	CASRADGRGVGGYTF
.	TRBD2	TRBV4-1	TRBJ2-2	TGCGCCAGCAGCCAAGATGCGGGAGGGATAATCGGGGAGCTGTTTTTT	CASSQDAGGIIGELFF
.	.	TRBV5-4	TRBJ2-1	TGTGCCAGCAGCTCCGAGCGGCCCGAGCAGTTCTTC	CASSSERPEQFF
once	.	TRBV6-5	TRBJ2-1	TGTGCCAGCAGACAATACAGATCCTACAATGAGCAGTTCTTC	CASRQYRSYNEQFF
.	.	TRBV28	TRBJ1-5	TGTGCCAGCAAGAAGGGACAAAGCGGCAAGCCCCAGCATTTT	CASKKGQSGKPQHF
.	.	TRBV19	TRBJ1-1	TGTGCCAGTAGTACTCAACAGGGCTCTGAAGCTTTCTTT	CASSTQQGSEAFF
.	.	TRBV28	TRBJ1-5	TGTGCCATCGCTATGGCTAGCAATCAGCCCCAGCATTTT	CAIAMASNQPQHF
.	.	TRBV15	TRBJ1-5	TGTGCCACCAGAGACCCTCGGGATCAGCCCCAGCATTTT	CATRDPRDQPQHF
.	.	TRBV7-8	TRBJ2-1	TGTGCCAGCAGCTCCTTAACAACCATGATTGGGAGTTTCGACAATGAGCAGTTCTTC	CASSSLTTMIGSFDNEQFF
.	TRBD1	TRBV7-8	TRBJ2-1	TGTGCCAGCAGCCCCGCGGTGAGGGGGCGCAGGTACAATGAGCAGTTCTTC	CASSPAVRGRRYNEQFF
.	.	TRBV19	TRBJ2-2	TGTGCCAGTAGGCTAGGACCGAACACCGGGGAGCTGTTTTTT	CASRLGPNTGELFF
.	.	TRBV4-1	TRBJ1-5	TGCGCCAGCAGCCATTGGGGACAGCCCCAGCATTTT	CASSHWGQPQHF
.	.	TRBV4-2	TRBJ2-7	TGTGCCAGCAGCCAAGGAGAGGGAGGTTACGAGCAGTACTTC	CASSQGEGGYEQYF
.	.	TRBV30	TRBJ1-1	TGTGCCTTCGCCCGGGGCCTGAACACTGAAGCTTTCTTT	CAFARGLNTEAFF
.	.	TRBV2	TRBJ2-1	TGTGCCAGCAGTGAACTAGCCAACTACAATGAGCAGTTCTTC	CASSELANYNEQFF
.	TRBD2	TRBV9	TRBJ2-1	TGTGCCAGCGGGACTAGCGGAGCCAATGAGCAGTTCTTC	CASGTSGANEQFF
.	.	TRBV6-1	TRBJ1-5	TGTGCCAGCACCCCTGACGGGAATCAGCCCCAGCATTTT	CASTPDGNQPQHF
few	.	TRBV18	TRBJ1-2	TGTGCCAGCTCACGAACCAGGGAGGCTAACTATGGCTACACCTTC	CASSRTREANYGYTF
.	TRBD1	TRBV6-6	TRBJ1-1	TGTGCCAGCAGTCCACAGGGGACCGGTTGGTCCGAAGCTTTCTTT	CASSPQGTGWSEAFF
.	TRBD1	TRBV5-5	TRBJ2-7	TGTGCCAGCAGCCTAGCCGGGACAGGAGCTACCTACGAGCAGTACTTC	CASSLAGTGATYEQYF
.	.	TRBV2	TRBJ2-2	TGTGCCAGCAGCCACGGACAGACCGGGGAGCTGTTTTTT	CASSHGQTGELFF
once	TRBD1	TRBV11-1	TRBJ2-1	TGTGCCAGCAGCTTAGGGGGACAGGGGTCTACCTATTTTTACAATGAGCAGTTCTTC	CASSLGGQGSTYFYNEQFF
.	.	TRBV6-5	TRBJ2-2	TGTGCCAGCGCCCGCCTCACCGGGGAGCTGTTTTTT	CASARLTGELFF
.	.	TRBV10-3	TRBJ2-7	TGTGCCATCAGTGGGTCTGTCTACGAGCAGTACTTC	CAISGSVYEQYF
once	.	TRBV5-6	TRBJ1-1	TGTGCCAGCAGCGGGGGCCCTTTGAACACTGAAGCTTTCTTT	CASSGGPLNTEAFF
.	.	TRBV30	TRBJ2-2	TGTGCCTGGAGTGTCAGGGTTGACACCGGGGAGCTGTTTTTT	CAWSVRVDTGELFF
.	.	TRBV7-7	TRBJ2-3	TGTGCCAGCAGCTTAAGTCCCAACGGCGGCACAGATACGCAGTATTTT	CASSLSPNGGTDTQYF
.	.	TRBV5-1	TRBJ1-1	TGCGCCAGCAGCTTGGCCGTGAGGTTGTCCACTGAAGCTTTCTTT	CASSLAVRLSTEAFF
few	.	TRBV28	TRBJ2-2	TGTGCCAGCAGTTTAGTGGCCGGGGAGCTGTTTTTT	CASSLVAGELFF